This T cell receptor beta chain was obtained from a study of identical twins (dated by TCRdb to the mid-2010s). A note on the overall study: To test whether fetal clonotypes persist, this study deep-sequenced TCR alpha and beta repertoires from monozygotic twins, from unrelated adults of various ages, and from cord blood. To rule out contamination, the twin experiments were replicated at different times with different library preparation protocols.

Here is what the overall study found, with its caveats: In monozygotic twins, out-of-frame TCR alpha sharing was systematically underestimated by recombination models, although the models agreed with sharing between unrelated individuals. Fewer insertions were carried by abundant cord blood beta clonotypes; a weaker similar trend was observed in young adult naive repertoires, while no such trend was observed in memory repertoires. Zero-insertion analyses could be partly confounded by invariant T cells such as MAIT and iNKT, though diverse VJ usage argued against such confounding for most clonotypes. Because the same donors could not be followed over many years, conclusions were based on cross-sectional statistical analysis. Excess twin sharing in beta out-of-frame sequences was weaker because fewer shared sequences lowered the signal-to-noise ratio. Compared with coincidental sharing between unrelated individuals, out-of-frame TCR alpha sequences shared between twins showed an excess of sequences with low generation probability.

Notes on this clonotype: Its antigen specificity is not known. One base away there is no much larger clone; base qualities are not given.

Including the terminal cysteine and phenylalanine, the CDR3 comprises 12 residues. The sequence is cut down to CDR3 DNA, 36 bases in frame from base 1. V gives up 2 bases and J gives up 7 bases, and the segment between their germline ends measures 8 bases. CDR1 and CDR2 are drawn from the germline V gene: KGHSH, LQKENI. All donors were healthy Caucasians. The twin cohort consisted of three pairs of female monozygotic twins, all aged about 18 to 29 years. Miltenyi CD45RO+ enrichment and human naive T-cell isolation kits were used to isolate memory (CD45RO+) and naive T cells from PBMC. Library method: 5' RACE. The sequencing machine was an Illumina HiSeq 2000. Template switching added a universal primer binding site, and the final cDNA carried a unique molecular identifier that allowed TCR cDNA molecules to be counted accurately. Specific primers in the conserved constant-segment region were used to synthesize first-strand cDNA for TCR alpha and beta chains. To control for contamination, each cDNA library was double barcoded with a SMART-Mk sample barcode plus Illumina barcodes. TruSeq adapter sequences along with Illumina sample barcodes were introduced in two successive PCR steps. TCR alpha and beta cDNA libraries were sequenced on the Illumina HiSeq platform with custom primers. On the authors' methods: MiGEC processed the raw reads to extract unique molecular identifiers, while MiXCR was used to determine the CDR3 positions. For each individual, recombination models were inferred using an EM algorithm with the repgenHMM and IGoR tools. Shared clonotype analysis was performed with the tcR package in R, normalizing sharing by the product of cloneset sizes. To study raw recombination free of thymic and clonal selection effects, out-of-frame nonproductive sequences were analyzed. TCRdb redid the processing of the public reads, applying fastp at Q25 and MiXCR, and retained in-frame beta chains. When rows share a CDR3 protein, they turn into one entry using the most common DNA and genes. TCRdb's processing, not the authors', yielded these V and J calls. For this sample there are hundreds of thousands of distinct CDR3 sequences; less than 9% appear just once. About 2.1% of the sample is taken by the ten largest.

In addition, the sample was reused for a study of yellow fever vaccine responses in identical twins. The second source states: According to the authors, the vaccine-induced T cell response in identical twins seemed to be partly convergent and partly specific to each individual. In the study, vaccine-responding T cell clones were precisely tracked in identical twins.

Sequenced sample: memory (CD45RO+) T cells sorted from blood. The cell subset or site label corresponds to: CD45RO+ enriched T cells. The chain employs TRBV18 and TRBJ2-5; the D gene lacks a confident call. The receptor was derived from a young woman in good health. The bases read TGTGCCAGCTCACCAGAAAGGGCGACCCAGTACTTC. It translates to CASSPERATQYF.